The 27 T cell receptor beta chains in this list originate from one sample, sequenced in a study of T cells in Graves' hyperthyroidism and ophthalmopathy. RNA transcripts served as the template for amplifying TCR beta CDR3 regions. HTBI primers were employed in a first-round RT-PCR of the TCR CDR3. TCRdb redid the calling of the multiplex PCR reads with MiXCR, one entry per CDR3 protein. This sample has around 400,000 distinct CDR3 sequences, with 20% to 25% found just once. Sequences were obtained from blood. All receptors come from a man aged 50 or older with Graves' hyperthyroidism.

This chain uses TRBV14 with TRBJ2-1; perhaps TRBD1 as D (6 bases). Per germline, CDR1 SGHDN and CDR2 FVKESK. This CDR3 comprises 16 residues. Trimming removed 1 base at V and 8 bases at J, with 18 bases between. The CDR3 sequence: CASSQVGGNAGDEQFF. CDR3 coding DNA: TGTGCCAGCAGCCAAGTTGGGGGTAATGCAGGGGATGAGCAGTTCTTC.

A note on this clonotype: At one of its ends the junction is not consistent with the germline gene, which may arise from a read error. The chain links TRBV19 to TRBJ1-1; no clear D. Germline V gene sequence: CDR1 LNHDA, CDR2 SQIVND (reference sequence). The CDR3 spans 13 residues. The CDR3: CTSSIRGNTEAFF. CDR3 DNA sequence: TGTACCAGTAGTATACGAGGGAACACTGAAGCTTTCTTT.

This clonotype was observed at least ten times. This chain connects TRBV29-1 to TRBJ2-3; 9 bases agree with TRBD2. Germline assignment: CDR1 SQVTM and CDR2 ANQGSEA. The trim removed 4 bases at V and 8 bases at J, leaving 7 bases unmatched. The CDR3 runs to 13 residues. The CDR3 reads CSVVAGGHGTQYF. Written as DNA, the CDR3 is TGCAGCGTTGTTGCGGGAGGGCATGGTACGCAGTATTTT.

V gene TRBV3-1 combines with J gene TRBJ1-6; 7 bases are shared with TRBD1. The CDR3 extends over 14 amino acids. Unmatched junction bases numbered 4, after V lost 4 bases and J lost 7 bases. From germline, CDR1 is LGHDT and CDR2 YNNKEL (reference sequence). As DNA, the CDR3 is TGTGCCAGCAGCCGGACAGGACAGAATTCACCCCTCCACTTT. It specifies CASSRTGQNSPLHF.

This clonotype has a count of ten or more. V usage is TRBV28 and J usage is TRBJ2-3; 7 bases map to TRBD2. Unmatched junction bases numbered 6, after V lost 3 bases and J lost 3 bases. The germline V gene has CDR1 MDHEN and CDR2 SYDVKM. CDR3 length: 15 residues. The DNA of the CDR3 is TGTGCCAGCAGTTTGTGGCGAGCGGGGACAGATACGCAGTATTTT. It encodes CASSLWRAGTDTQYF.

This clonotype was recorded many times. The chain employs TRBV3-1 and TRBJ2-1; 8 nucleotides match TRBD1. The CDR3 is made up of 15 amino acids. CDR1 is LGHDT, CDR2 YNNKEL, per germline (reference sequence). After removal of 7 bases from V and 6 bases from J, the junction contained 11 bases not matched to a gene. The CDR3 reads CASTQGQGASNEQFF. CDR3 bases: TGTGCCAGCACCCAGGGGCAGGGGGCCTCCAATGAGCAGTTCTTC.

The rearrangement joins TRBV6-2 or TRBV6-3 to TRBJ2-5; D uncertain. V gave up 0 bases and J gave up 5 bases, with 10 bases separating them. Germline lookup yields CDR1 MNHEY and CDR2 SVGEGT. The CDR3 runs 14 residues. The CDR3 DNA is TGTGCCAGCAGTTACTCAGGGCGCGCGGAGACCCAGTACTTC. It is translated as CASSYSGRAETQYF.

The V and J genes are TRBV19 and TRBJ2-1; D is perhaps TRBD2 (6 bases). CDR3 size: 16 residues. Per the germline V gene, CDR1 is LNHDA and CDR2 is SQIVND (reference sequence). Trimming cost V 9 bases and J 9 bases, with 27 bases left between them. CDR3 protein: CASLQIRLGETSEQFF. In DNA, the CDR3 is TGTGCCAGCCTTCAAATCCGACTAGGAGAGACGAGTGAGCAGTTCTTC.

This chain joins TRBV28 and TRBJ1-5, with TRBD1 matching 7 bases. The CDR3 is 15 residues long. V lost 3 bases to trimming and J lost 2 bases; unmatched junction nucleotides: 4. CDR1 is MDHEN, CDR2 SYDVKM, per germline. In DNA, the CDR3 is TGTGCCAGCAGTTTGCGGACAGGAGGCAATCAGCCCCAGCATTTT. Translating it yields CASSLRTGGNQPQHF.

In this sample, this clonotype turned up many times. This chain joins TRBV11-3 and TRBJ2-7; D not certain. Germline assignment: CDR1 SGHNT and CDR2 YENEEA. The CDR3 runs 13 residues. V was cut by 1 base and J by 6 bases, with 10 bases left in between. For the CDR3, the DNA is TGTGCCAGCAGCTTAGGTGGTGGCGTCGAGCAGTACTTC. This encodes CASSLGGGVEQYF. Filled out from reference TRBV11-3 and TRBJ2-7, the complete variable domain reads EAGVVQSPRYKIIEKKQPVAFWCNPISGHNTLYWYLQNLGQGPELLIRYENEEAVDDSQLPKDRFSAERLKGVDSTLKIQPAELGDSAVYLCASSLGGGVEQYFGPGTRLTVT.

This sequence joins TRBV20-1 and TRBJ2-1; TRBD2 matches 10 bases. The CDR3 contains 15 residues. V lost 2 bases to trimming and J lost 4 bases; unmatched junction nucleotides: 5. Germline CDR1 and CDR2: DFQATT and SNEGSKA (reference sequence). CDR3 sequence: CSARPLAGRYNEQFF. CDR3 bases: TGCAGTGCTAGACCACTAGCGGGACGTTACAATGAGCAGTTCTTC.

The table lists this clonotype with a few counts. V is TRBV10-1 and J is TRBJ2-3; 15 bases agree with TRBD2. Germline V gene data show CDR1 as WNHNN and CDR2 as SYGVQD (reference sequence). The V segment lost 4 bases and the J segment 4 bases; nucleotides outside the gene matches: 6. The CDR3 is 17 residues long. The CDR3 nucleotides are TGCGCCAGCAGTGGAGGACTAGCGGGAGGGCGCTCAGATACGCAGTATTTT. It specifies CASSGGLAGGRSDTQYF.

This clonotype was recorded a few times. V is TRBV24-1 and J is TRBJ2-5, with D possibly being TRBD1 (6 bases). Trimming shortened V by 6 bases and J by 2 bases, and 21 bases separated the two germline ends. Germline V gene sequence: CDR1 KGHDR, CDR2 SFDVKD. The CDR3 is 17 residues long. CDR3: CATSSSYRDKIQETQYF. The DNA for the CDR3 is TGTGCCACCAGTTCATCTTACCGGGACAAGATACAAGAGACCCAGTACTTC.

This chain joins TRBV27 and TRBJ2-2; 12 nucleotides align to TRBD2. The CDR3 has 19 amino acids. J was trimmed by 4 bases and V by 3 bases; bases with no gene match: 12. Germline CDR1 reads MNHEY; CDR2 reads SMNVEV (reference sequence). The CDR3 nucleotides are TGTGCCAGCAGTTTTATTTCGACGGGACTAGCGGGTGGCACCGGGGAGCTGTTTTTT. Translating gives CASSFISTGLAGGTGELFF.

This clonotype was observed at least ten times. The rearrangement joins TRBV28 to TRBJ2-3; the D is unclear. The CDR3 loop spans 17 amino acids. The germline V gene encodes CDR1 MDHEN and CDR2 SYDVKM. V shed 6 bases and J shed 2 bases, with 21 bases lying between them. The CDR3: CASSVIAAETDTDTQYF. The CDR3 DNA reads TGTGCCAGCAGCGTAATTGCAGCCGAAACCGACACAGATACGCAGTATTTT.

The CDR3 DNA follows: TGTGCCAGCAGCGCGAATAGCGGGAGAGGGTCAGATACGCAGTATTTT. Amino acids: CASSANSGRGSDTQYF. The J gene is TRBJ2-3, the V gene TRBV9; 9 bases match TRBD2. This CDR3 region has 16 residues. Trimming cost V 3 bases and J 4 bases; bases outside gene matches: 9. The germline V gene has CDR1 SGDLS and CDR2 YYNGEE.

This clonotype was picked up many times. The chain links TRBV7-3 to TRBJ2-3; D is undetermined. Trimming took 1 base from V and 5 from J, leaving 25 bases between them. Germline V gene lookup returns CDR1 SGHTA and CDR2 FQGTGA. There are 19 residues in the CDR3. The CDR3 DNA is TGTGCCAGCAGCTTAAGAGCATCGAGACCCAGTACACGTGGAGATACGCAGTATTTT. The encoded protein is CASSLRASRPSTRGDTQYF. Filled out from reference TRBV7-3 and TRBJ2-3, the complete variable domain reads GAGVSQTPSNKVTEKGKYVELRCDPISGHTALYWYRQSLGQGPEFLIYFQGTGAADDSGLPNDRFFAVRPEGSVSTLKIQRTERGDSAVYLCASSLRASRPSTRGDTQYFGPGTRLTVL.

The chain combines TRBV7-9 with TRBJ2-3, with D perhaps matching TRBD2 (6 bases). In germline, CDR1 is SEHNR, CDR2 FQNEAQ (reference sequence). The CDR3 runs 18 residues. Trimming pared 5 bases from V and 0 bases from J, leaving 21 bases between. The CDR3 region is CASSLGGTELLSTDTQYF. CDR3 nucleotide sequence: TGTGCCAGCAGCCTTGGGGGGACTGAGCTTCTAAGCACAGATACGCAGTATTTT.

The CDR3 DNA follows: TGCAGTGCTATAGCCGGGAGGTGGGATACGCAGTATTTT. Encoded protein: CSAIAGRWDTQYF. The gene calls are TRBV20-1 and TRBJ2-3, with 7 bases aligning to TRBD2. After removal of 4 bases from V and 6 bases from J, the junction contained 7 bases not matched to a gene. CDR3 length equals 13 residues. CDR1 is DFQATT and CDR2 is SNEGSKA in the germline V gene (reference sequence).

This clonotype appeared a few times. The CDR3 protein is CASSRYSGTGNGYTF. In DNA, the CDR3 is TGTGCCAGCAGTCGATATTCCGGGACAGGGAATGGCTACACCTTC. The rearrangement joins TRBV6-2 or TRBV6-3 to TRBJ1-2, with 9 bases that match TRBD1. The CDR3 extends over 15 amino acids. V was pared by 5 bases and J by 6 bases, with 10 bases of the junction left unmatched. Germline V CDR1 and CDR2: MNHEY, SVGEGT.

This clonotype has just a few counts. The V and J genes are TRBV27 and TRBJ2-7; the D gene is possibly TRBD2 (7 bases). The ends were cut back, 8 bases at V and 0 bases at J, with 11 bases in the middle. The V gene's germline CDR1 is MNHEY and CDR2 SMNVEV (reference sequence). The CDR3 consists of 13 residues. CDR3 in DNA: TGTGCCAGCCGGGGGGCGGACTCCTACGAGCAGTACTTC. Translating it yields CASRGADSYEQYF.

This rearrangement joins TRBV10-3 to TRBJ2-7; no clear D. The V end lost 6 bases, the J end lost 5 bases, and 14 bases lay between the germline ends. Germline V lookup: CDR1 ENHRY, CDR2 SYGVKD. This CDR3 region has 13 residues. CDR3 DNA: TGTGCCATCAGGCCCAGTGGGAAGGACGAGCAGTACTTC. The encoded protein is CAIRPSGKDEQYF.

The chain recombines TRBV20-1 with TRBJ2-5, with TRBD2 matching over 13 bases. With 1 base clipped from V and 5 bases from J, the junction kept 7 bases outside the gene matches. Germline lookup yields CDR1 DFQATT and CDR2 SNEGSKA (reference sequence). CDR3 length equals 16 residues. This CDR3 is CSARGGLAGYRETQYF. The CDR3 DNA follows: TGCAGTGCTAGAGGGGGACTAGCGGGATATCGGGAGACCCAGTACTTC.

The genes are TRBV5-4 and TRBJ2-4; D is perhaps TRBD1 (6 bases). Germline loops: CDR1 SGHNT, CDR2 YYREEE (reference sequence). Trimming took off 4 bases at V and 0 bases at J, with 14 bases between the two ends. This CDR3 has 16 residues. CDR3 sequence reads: CASSPGGGPAKNIQYF. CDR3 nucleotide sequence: TGTGCCAGCAGCCCTGGGGGCGGTCCAGCCAAAAACATTCAGTACTTC. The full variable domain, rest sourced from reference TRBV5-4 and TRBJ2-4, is ETGVTQSPTHLIKTRGQQVTLRCSSQSGHNTVSWYQQALGQGPQFIFQYYREEENGRGNFPPRFSGLQFPNYSSELNVNALELDDSALYLCASSPGGGPAKNIQYFGAGTRLSVL.

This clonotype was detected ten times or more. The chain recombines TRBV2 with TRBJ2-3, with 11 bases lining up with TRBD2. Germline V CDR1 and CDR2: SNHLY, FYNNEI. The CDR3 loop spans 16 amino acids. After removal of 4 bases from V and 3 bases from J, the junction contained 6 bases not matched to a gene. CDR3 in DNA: TGTGCCAGCAGTGGCGAGAGACTAGCGGGAACAGATACGCAGTATTTT. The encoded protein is CASSGERLAGTDTQYF. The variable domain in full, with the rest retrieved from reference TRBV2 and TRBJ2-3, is EPEVTQTPSHQVTQMGQEVILRCVPISNHLYFYWYRQILGQKVEFLVSFYNNEISEKSEIFDDQFSVERPDGSNFTLKIRSTKLEDSAMYFCASSGERLAGTDTQYFGPGTRLTVL.

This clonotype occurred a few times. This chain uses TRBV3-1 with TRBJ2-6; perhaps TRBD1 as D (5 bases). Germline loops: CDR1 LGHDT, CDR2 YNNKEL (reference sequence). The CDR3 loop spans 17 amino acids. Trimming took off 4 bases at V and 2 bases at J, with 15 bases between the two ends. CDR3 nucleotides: TGTGCCAGCAGCCCGCTCACAGGAATGGCTGGGGCCAACGTCCTGACTTTC. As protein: CASSPLTGMAGANVLTF.

The CDR3 here is CASSLVPFNAEAFF. The CDR3, as DNA: TGTGCCAGCAGCTTGGTGCCCTTTAACGCTGAAGCTTTCTTT. The chain employs TRBV7-3 and TRBJ1-1; D unclear. The V end was cut by 3 bases, the J end by 6 bases, with 14 bases between. The germline V gene has CDR1 SGHTA and CDR2 FQGTGA. The CDR3 spans 14 residues. The full variable domain, in which reference TRBV7-3 and TRBJ1-1 provide the parts outside the CDR3, is GAGVSQTPSNKVTEKGKYVELRCDPISGHTALYWYRQSLGQGPEFLIYFQGTGAADDSGLPNDRFFAVRPEGSVSTLKIQRTERGDSAVYLCASSLVPFNAEAFFGQGTRLTVV.